The present entry profiles one T cell receptor beta chain with its context. Its specificity is unknown. The CDR3 covers 15 residues. V gave up 1 base and J gave up 3 bases, with 13 bases separating them. Per germline, CDR1 SGHTA and CDR2 FQGNSA. The data stem from a study of vaccination effects on CD4 cells after COVID-19. Study findings and constraints: Clones that were induced by infection or by vaccine showed marked contraction late after vaccination.

Only in-frame clones appear in the TCRdb table, and some are missing; sequencing was by immunoSEQ multiplex PCR. The table has 63,000 or so clones, 65% to 75% seen once. Antigen-specific CD4+ T cells were expanded with viral peptide pools in the ViraFEST assay before sequencing. With roughly 10 days of culture completed, CD4+ T cells were isolated. The infection with SARS-CoV-2 (confirmed by PCR) occurred in this person between March and December 2020. In the negative control culture, an HIV-1 Nef peptide pool was present. The rearrangement uses TRBV7-2 and TRBJ2-7; D is uncertain. The sample here was CD4+ T cells from PBMCs cultured with HIV peptides, taken before COVID-19 vaccination. Subset described: HIV-1 Nef peptide pool negative control/reference culture. The TCR originated in a human donor who had a prior SARS-CoV-2 infection. The CDR3 spells CASSLDSSGVYEQYF. The CDR3 DNA is TGTGCCAGCAGCTTAGACTCAAGTGGGGTCTACGAGCAGTACTTC.